This entry lists 9 T cell receptor beta chains sequenced from one sample in a study of blood T cell repertoires in COVID-19. Data came from immunoSEQ multiplex PCR; TCRdb stores just in-frame clones and leaves some out. Of around 340,000 clones detected, 89% appear once; the ten largest clones hold roughly 3.9%. Material for sequencing was peripheral blood. The receptors were gathered from a woman in her sixties or seventies with COVID-19, enrolled during active disease.

This chain connects TRBV18 to TRBJ1-1; D possibly corresponds to TRBD1 (5 bases). The CDR3 extends over 13 amino acids. In germline, CDR1 is KGHSH, CDR2 LQKENI. The germline V and J ends were trimmed by 3 bases and 8 bases, with 13 bases remaining between them. The CDR3 DNA reads as TGTGCCAGCTCACCTGACAGCGCTCTAGAAGCTTTCTTT. As protein: CASSPDSALEAFF. The full variable domain, in which reference TRBV18 and TRBJ1-1 provide the parts outside the CDR3, is NAGVMQNPRHLVRRRGQEARLRCSPMKGHSHVYWYRQLPEEGLKFMVYLQKENIIDESGMPKERFSAEFPKEGPSILRIQQVVRGDSAAYFCASSPDSALEAFFGQGTRLTVV.

This clone was seen at least ten times. This sequence joins TRBV2 and TRBJ1-2; 7 nucleotides align to TRBD1. The V gene end was trimmed by 8 bases and the J gene end by 3 bases; junction bases not matched to a gene: 15. The CDR3 contains 16 residues. Germline CDR1 reads SNHLY; CDR2 reads FYNNEI. This CDR3 reads CASRLSGQAAYYGYTF. The CDR3 coding sequence is TGTGCCAGCCGTTTATCTGGACAGGCCGCTTACTATGGCTACACCTTC.

The rearrangement uses TRBV3-1 (or the pseudogene TRBV3-2) and TRBJ2-7; weak D call: TRBD1 (6 bases). This CDR3 comprises 15 residues. Germline loops: CDR1 LGHDT, CDR2 YNNKEL (reference sequence). The ends were cut back, 4 bases at V and 3 bases at J, with 16 bases in the middle. CDR3 coding DNA: TGTGCCAGCAGCCTCTCCCGGGACACCTACTACGAGCAGTACTTC. Protein sequence: CASSLSRDTYYEQYF.

The chain carries TRBV6-6 and TRBJ1-1; the match to TRBD1 covers 10 bases. V lost 6 bases to trimming and J lost 4 bases; unmatched junction nucleotides: 2. The CDR3 runs 13 residues. CDR1 is MNHNY, CDR2 SVGAGI, per germline (reference sequence). CDR3 nucleotides: TGTGCCAGCAGGACAGGGGGCGTCACTGAAGCTTTCTTT. Residues: CASRTGGVTEAFF.

CDR3 amino acids: CSASRSPDSNQPQHF. The DNA of the CDR3 is TGCAGTGCTAGTCGTAGCCCTGACAGCAATCAGCCCCAGCATTTT. The chain recombines TRBV20-1 with TRBJ1-5, with D uncertain. Germline-derived CDR1 and CDR2 are DFQATT and SNEGSKA (reference sequence). The CDR3 contains 15 residues. Trimming removed 3 bases at V and 1 base at J, with 13 bases between.

The chain couples TRBV5-4 to TRBJ2-7, with 10 bases that match TRBD1. The V gene end was trimmed by 4 bases and the J gene end by 6 bases; junction bases not matched to a gene: 13. This CDR3 contains 16 residues. CDR1 and CDR2 from the germline V gene are SGHNT and YYREEE (reference sequence). The CDR3 nucleotides are TGTGCCAGCAGCCCCCCACCGGGACAGGGGTACGGCGAGCAGTACTTC. Its protein is CASSPPPGQGYGEQYF.

This chain links TRBV9 with TRBJ1-4, with D tentatively TRBD1 (5 bases). This CDR3 is 14 amino acids long. The ends were cut back, 3 bases at V and 7 bases at J, with 13 bases in the middle. Germline lookup yields CDR1 SGDLS and CDR2 YYNGEE. The CDR3 reads CASSGGGGFEKLFF. The CDR3 DNA follows: TGTGCCAGCAGCGGAGGCGGGGGGTTTGAAAAACTGTTTTTT.

The rearrangement links TRBV28 to TRBJ1-2; D is perhaps TRBD1 (6 bases). This CDR3 is 14 amino acids long. In germline, CDR1 is MDHEN, CDR2 SYDVKM. Trimming pared 3 bases from V and 0 bases from J, leaving 8 bases between. CDR3 sequence reads: CASSFRTANYGYTF. The CDR3 nucleotides are TGTGCCAGCAGTTTCAGGACAGCTAACTATGGCTACACCTTC.

In nucleotides, the CDR3 is TGTGCCAGCAGTTACGGGCCAGGGGTTCAGCCCCAGCATTTT. Translated, it gives CASSYGPGVQPQHF. The chain joins TRBV6-5 to TRBJ1-5; D possibly corresponds to TRBD1 (6 bases). This CDR3 contains 14 residues. Germline-derived CDR1 and CDR2 are MNHEY and SVGAGI. Trimming took off 2 bases at V and 6 bases at J, with 11 bases between the two ends.